This is a list of T cell receptor beta chains from one sample in a study of T-cell reconstitution after alpha-beta-depleted transplantation in children. TCRdb reanalysed the PCR reads using MiXCR and keeps one entry per CDR3 protein. Of approximately 800,000 distinct CDR3 sequences detected, approximately 15% appear once; the ten largest clones hold around 5%. The sequencing used PBMCs, mostly from graft donor cells, collected 360 days after TCRalphabeta/CD19-depleted stem cell transplant. Receptors originate from a male patient between 10 and 17 years old who had a stem cell transplant for acute lymphoblastic leukemia, so the T cells may come from the graft donor. Both conserved end residues are part of each CDR3. The order of the fields is CDR3 protein, V gene, J gene.

cdr3_aa: CASRWGRGQGDNEQFF; v_call: TRBV12-3/TRBV12-4; j_call: TRBJ2-1
cdr3_aa: CSANPGTAQETQYF; v_call: TRBV29-1; j_call: TRBJ2-5
cdr3_aa: CASTEQGTDTQYF; v_call: TRBV2; j_call: TRBJ2-3
cdr3_aa: CSAVTGAYEQYF; v_call: TRBV29-1; j_call: TRBJ2-7
cdr3_aa: CASSPLAGGLQETQYF; v_call: TRBV18; j_call: TRBJ2-5
cdr3_aa: CASSYTISGRATGELFF; v_call: TRBV6-5; j_call: TRBJ2-2
cdr3_aa: CASSPWTDLGYTF; v_call: TRBV7-2; j_call: TRBJ1-2
cdr3_aa: CSARDPDRDEQYF; v_call: TRBV20-1; j_call: TRBJ2-7
cdr3_aa: CASSLWREGISFF; v_call: TRBV11-2; j_call: TRBJ2-1
cdr3_aa: CASSTGPDGALEEQYF; v_call: TRBV6-1; j_call: TRBJ2-7
cdr3_aa: CASRPDWGEVTQYF; v_call: TRBV2; j_call: TRBJ2-5
cdr3_aa: CASSPRLRGMNTGELFF; v_call: TRBV3-1; j_call: TRBJ2-2
cdr3_aa: CASSILTGGYEQYF; v_call: TRBV12-3/TRBV12-4; j_call: TRBJ2-7
cdr3_aa: CASSLDGASGYTF; v_call: TRBV5-1; j_call: TRBJ1-2
cdr3_aa: CASIEGTSEYNEQFF; v_call: TRBV5-1; j_call: TRBJ2-1
cdr3_aa: CASSIRLAINEQFF; v_call: TRBV5-1; j_call: TRBJ2-1
cdr3_aa: CASSGGGLVWETQYF; v_call: TRBV28; j_call: TRBJ2-5
cdr3_aa: CSARDMRLAGETQYF; v_call: TRBV20-1; j_call: TRBJ2-5
cdr3_aa: CASSHIQKSSTDTQYF; v_call: TRBV4-1; j_call: TRBJ2-3
cdr3_aa: CASSFLAGGPDTQYF; v_call: TRBV5-1; j_call: TRBJ2-3
cdr3_aa: CALGGPLSYEQYF; v_call: TRBV10-3; j_call: TRBJ2-7
cdr3_aa: CASSSLGGNEQFF; v_call: TRBV27; j_call: TRBJ2-1
cdr3_aa: CASSRPGLSDTQYF; v_call: TRBV27; j_call: TRBJ2-3
cdr3_aa: CASSSRSGQPYNEQFF; v_call: TRBV12-3/TRBV12-4; j_call: TRBJ2-1
cdr3_aa: CASSLLPVNYEQYF; v_call: TRBV12-3/TRBV12-4; j_call: TRBJ2-7
cdr3_aa: CATSDLGQGTDTQYF; v_call: TRBV24-1; j_call: TRBJ2-3
cdr3_aa: CASSPTRRSSTDTQYF; v_call: TRBV18; j_call: TRBJ2-3